Listed here are 28 T cell receptor beta chains from one sample, sequenced in a study of T cells after yellow fever vaccination. MiXCR was run by TCRdb on the 5' RACE reads, yielding one entry per CDR3 protein. The sample lists 450,000 to 650,000 distinct CDR3 sequences, just over 20% occurring once. Sequencing was performed on PBMCs, taken around 3 weeks after the first yellow fever vaccination. The receptors come from a man aged 18-30 years who received the YFV17D yellow fever vaccine.

This clonotype was detected only a few times. J is TRBJ2-7 and V is TRBV5-4, with no clear D. The CDR3 loop spans 13 amino acids. Germline values: CDR1 SGHNT, CDR2 YYREEE (reference sequence). Deletions cut 4 bases from V and 4 bases from J, with 12 bases between. DNA for the CDR3: TGTGCCAGCAGCCCAGGACCCGCTTACGAGCAGTACGTC. Protein sequence: CASSPGPAYEQYV.

This clonotype was counted at least ten times. V is TRBV5-1 and J is TRBJ2-1; TRBD2 aligns across 10 bases. The CDR3 extends over 15 amino acids. Germline CDR1 reads SGHRS; CDR2 reads YFSETQ. J gave up 3 bases and V 4 bases, and 4 bases lay outside the gene matches. CDR3 coding DNA: TGCGCCAGCAGCCGCGGACTAGCGGACTACAATGAGCAGTTCTTC. This sequence encodes CASSRGLADYNEQFF. The full variable domain, rest sourced from reference TRBV5-1 and TRBJ2-1, is KAGVTQTPRYLIKTRGQQVTLSCSPISGHRSVSWYQQTPGQGLQFLFEYFSETQRNKGNFPGRFSGRQFSNSRSEMNVSTLELGDSALYLCASSRGLADYNEQFFGPGTRLTVL.

V usage is TRBV7-9 and J usage is TRBJ1-4, with 10 positions matching TRBD1. The CDR3 runs to 15 residues. Unmatched junction bases numbered 7, after V lost 6 bases and J lost 6 bases. Germline V lookup: CDR1 SEHNR, CDR2 FQNEAQ (reference sequence). CDR3 in amino acids: CASRGIGTGDEKLFF. The CDR3 DNA reads TGTGCCAGCAGGGGAATCGGGACAGGGGATGAAAAACTGTTTTTT.

V usage is TRBV27 and J usage is TRBJ1-5; D possibly corresponds to TRBD1 (5 bases). Germline CDR1 reads MNHEY; CDR2 reads SMNVEV (reference sequence). The V end was cut by 5 bases, the J end by 0 bases, with 11 bases between. This CDR3 is 15 amino acids long. The CDR3 sequence: CASSAAGNSNQPQHF. CDR3 nucleotide sequence: TGTGCCAGCAGTGCCGCAGGGAATAGCAATCAGCCCCAGCATTTT.

V is TRBV6-2 or TRBV6-3 and J is TRBJ1-3; D is ambiguous. There are 12 residues in the CDR3. With 6 bases removed from V and 1 base from J, the gap between germline ends came to 4 bases. Germline V gene sequence: CDR1 MNHEY, CDR2 SVGEGT. CDR3 coding DNA: TGTGCCAGCAGCCAATCTGGAAACACCATATATTTT. Its translation is CASSQSGNTIYF.

This rearrangement joins TRBV3-1 to TRBJ2-5; the D gene is possibly TRBD1 (5 bases). The CDR3 consists of 16 residues. Germline-derived CDR1 and CDR2 are LGHDT and YNNKEL (reference sequence). The V end was cut by 4 bases, the J end by 1 base, with 16 bases between. This chain's CDR3 is CASSPQGLLFQETQYF. CDR3 DNA sequence: TGTGCCAGCAGCCCCCAGGGCCTACTATTCCAAGAGACCCAGTACTTC.

The chain couples TRBV5-1 to TRBJ2-2; TRBD1 aligns across 7 bases. Germline CDR1 SGHRS, CDR2 YFSETQ. V trimming: 7 bases; J trimming: 6 bases; junction bases outside the gene matches: 12. CDR3 length: 15 amino acids. CDR3 nucleotides: TGCGCCAGCTCGACAGGGAATAACCGGGCCGGGGAGCTGTTTTTT. Residues: CASSTGNNRAGELFF.

Ten or more counts support this clonotype. The chain joins TRBV12-3 or TRBV12-4 to TRBJ1-1, with D perhaps TRBD1 (5 bases). The CDR3 has 15 residues. V gave up 6 bases and J gave up 2 bases, with 16 bases separating them. This CDR3 reads CASSLNHDSNTEAFF. CDR3 bases: TGTGCCAGCAGCCTAAATCATGACAGTAACACTGAAGCTTTCTTT.

The chain recombines TRBV19 with TRBJ2-7; 9 bases match TRBD1. The CDR3 has 15 amino acids. Germline CDR1 reads LNHDA; CDR2 reads SQIVND (reference sequence). J lost 3 bases, V lost 2 bases, and 5 bases had no gene match. CDR3 DNA sequence: TGTGCCAGTAGTATAAACAGGGGGCTTTTCTACGAGCAGTACTTC. Translated: CASSINRGLFYEQYF.

This clonotype was observed a few times. The chain employs TRBV15 and TRBJ2-4, with D possibly being TRBD1 (5 bases). Germline CDR1 LNHNV, CDR2 YYDKDF (reference sequence). Trimming left V 4 bases short and J 0 bases short, with 16 bases between. This CDR3 has 17 residues. The CDR3 reads CATSNNHRNLAKNIQYF. CDR3 bases: TGTGCCACCAGCAACAACCACAGGAATCTAGCCAAAAACATTCAGTACTTC. Variable domain in full (rest from reference TRBV15 and TRBJ2-4): DAMVIQNPRYQVTQFGKPVTLSCSQTLNHNVMYWYQQKSSQAPKLLFHYYDKDFNNEADTPDNFQSRRPNTSFCFLDIRSPGLGDTAMYLCATSNNHRNLAKNIQYFGAGTRLSVL.

This clonotype has a count of ten or more. This chain joins TRBV10-2 and TRBJ2-7; 10 bases fit TRBD1. The length of the CDR3 is 16 residues. The J segment lost 4 bases and the V segment lost 7 bases, leaving 13 bases of the junction unmatched. Germline-derived CDR1 and CDR2 are WSHSY and SAAADI. The CDR3 sequence is CASTNLGTGAFYEQYF. The DNA of the CDR3 is TGCGCCAGCACTAACCTCGGGACAGGGGCGTTTTACGAGCAGTACTTC.

This clonotype has more than one count but fewer than ten. The chain couples TRBV2 to TRBJ1-1; 7 bases line up with TRBD1. Germline assignment: CDR1 SNHLY and CDR2 FYNNEI. The CDR3 contains 14 residues. V lost 7 bases and J lost 10; bases outside the gene matches: 15. The CDR3 region is CASTSERDSSGAFF. In DNA form, the CDR3 reads TGTGCCAGCACCTCTGAGCGGGACAGCTCGGGAGCTTTCTTT.

This clonotype has a count of ten or more. CDR3 sequence (DNA): TGTGCCAGCAGCCCACAGGGGAACTATGGCTACACCTTC. Its protein product is CASSPQGNYGYTF. V and J are TRBV28 and TRBJ1-2, with TRBD1 matching 7 bases. Germline V lookup: CDR1 MDHEN, CDR2 SYDVKM. V lost 6 bases, J lost 2 bases, and 3 bases stayed unmatched. The CDR3 spans 13 residues.

This clonotype came up many times. This chain uses TRBV6-1 with TRBJ1-1; TRBD1 is a possible D gene (5 bases). V was shortened by 6 bases and J by 4 bases, with 18 bases between the two germline ends. This CDR3 is built from 15 residues. Germline assignment: CDR1 MNHNS and CDR2 SASEGT. CDR3 sequence: CASSHRQNYGTEAFF. The CDR3 nucleotides are TGTGCCAGCAGCCATCGACAGAACTATGGCACTGAAGCTTTCTTT.

This chain connects TRBV5-1 to TRBJ2-5; D remains unclear. The CDR3 is 13 residues long. Germline V CDR1 and CDR2: SGHRS, YFSETQ. The V end was cut by 3 bases, the J end by 5 bases, with 11 bases between. The chain's CDR3 is CASSSSLGETQYF. In DNA, the CDR3 is TGCGCCAGCAGCTCCTCCCTTGGGGAGACCCAGTACTTC.

CDR3 bases: TGTGCCAGCAGCCAGAGGCAGGGGGCGCAAAATGAGCAGTTCTTC. It yields the protein CASSQRQGAQNEQFF. The chain carries TRBV3-1 and TRBJ2-1; TRBD1 aligns across 8 bases. From germline, CDR1 is LGHDT and CDR2 YNNKEL (reference sequence). V shed 3 bases, J shed 7 bases, and the junction held 8 bases outside the gene matches. The CDR3 is 15 amino acids.

The genes are TRBV6-1 and TRBJ1-1; TRBD1 might be the D (5 bases). CDR3 length: 14 amino acids. Per germline, CDR1 MNHNS and CDR2 SASEGT. The germline V and J ends were trimmed by 1 base and 5 bases, with 11 bases remaining between them. The CDR3, as DNA: TGTGCCAGCAGTGAAGGGGGCCTATGGACTGAAGCTTTCTTT. Translated: CASSEGGLWTEAFF.

The J gene is TRBJ1-1, the V gene TRBV29-1; perhaps TRBD1 as D (5 bases). The CDR3 spans 9 residues. Trimming cost V 3 bases and J 9 bases, with 5 bases left between them. Germline CDR1 and CDR2: SQVTM and ANQGSEA. The CDR3 sequence is CSVEDKAFF. CDR3 DNA: TGCAGCGTTGAGGACAAAGCTTTCTTT.

This clonotype was seen a handful of times. DNA of the CDR3: TGTGCCAGCAGCCTCCAAGACGGGTACGAGCAGTACTTC. Protein sequence: CASSLQDGYEQYF. This rearrangement joins TRBV7-2 to TRBJ2-7, with unresolved D. Looked up from germline, CDR1 is SGHTA and CDR2 is FQGNSA. Trimming took 5 bases from V and 4 from J, leaving 12 bases between them. The CDR3 consists of 13 residues.

The CDR3, as DNA: TGTGCCAGCAGGTCGGTTCAGGGCACCTACAATGAGCAGTTCTTC. Its translation is CASRSVQGTYNEQFF. This chain links TRBV2 with TRBJ2-1; a possible D gene is TRBD1 (5 bases). The germline gives CDR1 SNHLY, CDR2 FYNNEI. Trimming shortened V by 6 bases and J by 2 bases, and 14 bases separated the two germline ends. The CDR3 extends over 15 amino acids.

Many counts were recorded for this clonotype. V and J are TRBV4-3 and TRBJ1-2; D not certain. The CDR3 length is 13 residues. Per the germline V gene, CDR1 is LGHNA and CDR2 is YSLEER. Trimming removed 1 base at V and 2 bases at J, with 5 bases between. The CDR3 DNA reads TGCGCCAGCAGCCAAGGGAGGAACTATGGCTACACCTTC. As protein: CASSQGRNYGYTF.

The V gene is TRBV7-2, the J gene TRBJ2-1; D is uncertain. With 5 bases removed from V and 8 bases from J, the gap between germline ends came to 13 bases. The CDR3 is 13 residues long. Germline V lookup: CDR1 SGHTA, CDR2 FQGNSA. The CDR3 is CASSPLWSDEQFF. CDR3 coding DNA: TGTGCCAGCAGCCCTCTCTGGTCAGATGAGCAGTTCTTC.

The chain is built from TRBV5-1 and TRBJ2-3, with TRBD1 as a possible D gene (6 bases). Germline CDR1 SGHRS, CDR2 YFSETQ. The CDR3 runs to 18 residues. Trimming took off 0 bases at V and 4 bases at J, with 21 bases between the two ends. CDR3 nucleotides: TGCGCCAGCAGCTTGGCAGCCGTGGGGGCAGGGCCGGCAGATACGCAGTATTTT. Translated: CASSLAAVGAGPADTQYF.

The V and J genes are TRBV11-2 and TRBJ2-7, with a weak D call TRBD1 (6 bases). CDR1 and CDR2 (germline): SGHAT, FQNNGV. This CDR3 region has 14 residues. Trimming stripped 6 bases from V and 3 bases from J, with 15 bases between. The CDR3 DNA sequence: TGTGCCAGCAGGCCTCAGGGGAGAATCTACGAGCAGTACTTC. This sequence encodes CASRPQGRIYEQYF.

This clonotype has a count of ten or more. V is TRBV10-3 and J is TRBJ2-3, with D perhaps matching TRBD2 (6 bases). V lost 6 bases, J lost 7 bases, and 14 bases lay in between. The CDR3 runs 13 residues. Germline lookup yields CDR1 ENHRY and CDR2 SYGVKD. Written as DNA, the CDR3 is TGTGCCATCAGCCCGGGGGAGTCAAATACGCAGTATTTT. Its protein product is CAISPGESNTQYF.

This chain connects TRBV4-3 to TRBJ1-1; D not certain. Trimming stripped 2 bases from V and 5 bases from J, with 15 bases between. The CDR3 contains 15 residues. Germline lookup yields CDR1 LGHNA and CDR2 YSLEER. The CDR3 loop is CASSQSGLNPTEAFF. The CDR3 nucleotides are TGCGCCAGCAGCCAATCGGGATTGAACCCGACTGAAGCTTTCTTT.

The table lists this clonotype with a few counts. The V gene is TRBV4-3, the J gene TRBJ1-1; D is perhaps TRBD1 (5 bases). Trimming removed 0 bases at V and 3 bases at J, with 8 bases between. The CDR3 extends over 14 amino acids. Germline CDR1 and CDR2: LGHNA and YSLEER. CDR3 coding DNA: TGCGCCAGCAGCCAAGATCAGGGCTACACTGAAGCTTTCTTT. It yields the protein CASSQDQGYTEAFF.

V and J are TRBV20-1 and TRBJ2-2; no firm D call. Germline V CDR1 and CDR2: DFQATT, SNEGSKA (reference sequence). The CDR3 runs 16 residues. V lost 0 bases and J 4 bases, leaving 15 bases between the germline ends. The CDR3 DNA sequence: TGCAGTGCTAGAGACAAGGAAGCTTTCGCCACCGGGGAGCTGTTTTTT. As protein: CSARDKEAFATGELFF.